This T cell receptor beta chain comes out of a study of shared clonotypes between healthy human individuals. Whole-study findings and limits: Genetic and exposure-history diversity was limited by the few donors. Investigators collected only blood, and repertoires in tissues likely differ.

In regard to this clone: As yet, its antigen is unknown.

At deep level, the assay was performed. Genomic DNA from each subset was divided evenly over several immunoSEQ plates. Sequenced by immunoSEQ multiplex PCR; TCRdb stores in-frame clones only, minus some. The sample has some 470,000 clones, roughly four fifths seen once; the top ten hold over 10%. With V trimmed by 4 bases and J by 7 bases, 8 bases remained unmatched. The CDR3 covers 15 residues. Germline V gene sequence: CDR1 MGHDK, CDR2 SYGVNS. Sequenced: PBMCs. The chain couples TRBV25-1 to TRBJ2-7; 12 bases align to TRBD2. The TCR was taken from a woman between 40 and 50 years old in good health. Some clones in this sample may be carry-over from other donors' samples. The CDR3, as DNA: TGTGCCAGCAGTGGCCCGACTAGCGGGAGTGGGGAGCAGTACTTC. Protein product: CASSGPTSGSGEQYF.